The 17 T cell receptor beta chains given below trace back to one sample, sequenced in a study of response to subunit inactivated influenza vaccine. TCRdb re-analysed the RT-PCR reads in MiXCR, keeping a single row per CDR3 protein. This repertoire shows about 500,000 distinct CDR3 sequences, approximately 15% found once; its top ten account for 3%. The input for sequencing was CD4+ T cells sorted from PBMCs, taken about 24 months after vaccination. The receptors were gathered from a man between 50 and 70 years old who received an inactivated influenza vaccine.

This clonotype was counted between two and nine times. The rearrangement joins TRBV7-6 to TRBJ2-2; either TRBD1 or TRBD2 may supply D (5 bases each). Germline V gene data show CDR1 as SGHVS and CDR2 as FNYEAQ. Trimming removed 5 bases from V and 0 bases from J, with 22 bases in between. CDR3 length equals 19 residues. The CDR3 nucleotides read TGTGCCAGCAGCCTGCCAAAAATACCCGGGACGGCGAACACCGGGGAGCTGTTTTTT. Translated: CASSLPKIPGTANTGELFF.

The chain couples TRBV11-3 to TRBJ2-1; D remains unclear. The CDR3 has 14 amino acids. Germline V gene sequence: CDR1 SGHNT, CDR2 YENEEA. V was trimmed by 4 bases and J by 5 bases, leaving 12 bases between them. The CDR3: CASSWDGVDNEQFF. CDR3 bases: TGTGCCAGCAGCTGGGATGGGGTGGACAATGAGCAGTTCTTC.

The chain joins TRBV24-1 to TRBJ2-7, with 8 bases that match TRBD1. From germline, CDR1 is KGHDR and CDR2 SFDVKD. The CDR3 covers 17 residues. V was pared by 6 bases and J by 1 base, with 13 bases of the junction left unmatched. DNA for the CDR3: TGTGCCACCAGTTCCGGCAGGGGGCGAGTAAAGTCCTACGAGCAGTACTTC. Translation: CATSSGRGRVKSYEQYF.

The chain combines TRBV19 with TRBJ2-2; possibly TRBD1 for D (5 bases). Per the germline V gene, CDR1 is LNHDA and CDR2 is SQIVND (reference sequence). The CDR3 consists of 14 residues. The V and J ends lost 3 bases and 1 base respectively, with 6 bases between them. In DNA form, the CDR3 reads TGTGCCAGTAGTATGGGGCAGAACACCGGGGAGCTGTTTTTT. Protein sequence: CASSMGQNTGELFF.

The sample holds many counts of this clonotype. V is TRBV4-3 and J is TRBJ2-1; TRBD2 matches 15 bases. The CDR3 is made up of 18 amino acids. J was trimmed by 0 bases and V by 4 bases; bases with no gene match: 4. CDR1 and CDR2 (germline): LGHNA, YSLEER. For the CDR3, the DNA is TGCGCCAGCAGCCGCCGGACTAGCGGGGGGGGCTCCTACAATGAGCAGTTCTTC. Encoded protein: CASSRRTSGGGSYNEQFF.

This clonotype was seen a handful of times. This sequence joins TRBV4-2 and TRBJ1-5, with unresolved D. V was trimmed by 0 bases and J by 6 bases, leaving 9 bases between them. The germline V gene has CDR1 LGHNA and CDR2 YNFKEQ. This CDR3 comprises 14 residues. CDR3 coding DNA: TGTGCCAGCAGCCAAGATGCGGGTGGTCAGCCCCAGCATTTT. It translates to CASSQDAGGQPQHF.

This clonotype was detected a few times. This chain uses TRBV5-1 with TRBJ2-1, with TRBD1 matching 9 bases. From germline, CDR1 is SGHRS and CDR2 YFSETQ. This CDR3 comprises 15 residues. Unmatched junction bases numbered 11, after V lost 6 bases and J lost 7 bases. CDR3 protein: CASTNDRGVVNEQFF. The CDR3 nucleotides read TGCGCCAGCACAAACGACAGGGGGGTCGTTAATGAGCAGTTCTTC.

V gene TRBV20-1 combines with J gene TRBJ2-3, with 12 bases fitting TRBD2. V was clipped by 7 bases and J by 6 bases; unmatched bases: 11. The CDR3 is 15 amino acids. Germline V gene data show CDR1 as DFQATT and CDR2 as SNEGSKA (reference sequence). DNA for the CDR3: TGCAGTGGGACTGGGACTAGCGGGTCGGGGGATACGCAGTATTTT. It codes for CSGTGTSGSGDTQYF.

The CDR3 here is CASRGALAVLYNEQFF. CDR3 bases: TGTGCCAGCAGAGGAGCTCTAGCGGTTTTATACAATGAGCAGTTCTTC. J is TRBJ2-1 and V is TRBV6-1, with 7 bases lining up with TRBD2. J gave up 4 bases and V 6 bases, and 12 bases lay outside the gene matches. The germline gives CDR1 MNHNS, CDR2 SASEGT. The CDR3 extends over 16 amino acids.

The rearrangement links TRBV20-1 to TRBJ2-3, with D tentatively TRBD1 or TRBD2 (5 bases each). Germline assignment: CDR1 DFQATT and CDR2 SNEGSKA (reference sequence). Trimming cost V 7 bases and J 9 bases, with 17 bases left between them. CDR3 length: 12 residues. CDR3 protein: CSGVGELRTQYF. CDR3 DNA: TGCAGTGGGGTGGGGGAACTGCGGACGCAGTATTTT.

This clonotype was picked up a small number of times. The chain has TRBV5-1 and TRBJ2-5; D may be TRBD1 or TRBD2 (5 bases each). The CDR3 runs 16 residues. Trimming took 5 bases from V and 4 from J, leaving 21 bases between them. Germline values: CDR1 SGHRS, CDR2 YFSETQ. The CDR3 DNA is TGCGCCAGCAGTATGGGGGTGGAGTCGTGGACAGAGACCCAGTACTTC. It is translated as CASSMGVESWTETQYF. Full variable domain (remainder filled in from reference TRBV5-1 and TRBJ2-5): KAGVTQTPRYLIKTRGQQVTLSCSPISGHRSVSWYQQTPGQGLQFLFEYFSETQRNKGNFPGRFSGRQFSNSRSEMNVSTLELGDSALYLCASSMGVESWTETQYFGPGTRLLVL.

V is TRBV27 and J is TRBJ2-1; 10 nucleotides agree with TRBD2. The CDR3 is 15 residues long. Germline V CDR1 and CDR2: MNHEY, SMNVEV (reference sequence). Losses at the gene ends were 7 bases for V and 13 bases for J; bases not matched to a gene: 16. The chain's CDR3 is CASNPKPGLAGAQFF. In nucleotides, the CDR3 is TGTGCCAGCAACCCGAAGCCGGGGCTAGCGGGAGCTCAGTTCTTC.

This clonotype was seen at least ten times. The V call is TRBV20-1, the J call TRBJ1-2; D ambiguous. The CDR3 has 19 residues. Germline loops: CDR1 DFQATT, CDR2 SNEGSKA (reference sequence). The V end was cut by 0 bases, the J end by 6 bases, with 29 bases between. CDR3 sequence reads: CSARDGAIAPRTTLNGYTF. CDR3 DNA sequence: TGCAGTGCTAGAGATGGCGCCATAGCCCCCCGAACCACCCTGAATGGCTACACCTTC.

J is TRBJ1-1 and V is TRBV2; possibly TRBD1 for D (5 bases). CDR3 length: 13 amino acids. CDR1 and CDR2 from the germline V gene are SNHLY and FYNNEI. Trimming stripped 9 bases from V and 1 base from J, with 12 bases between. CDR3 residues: CASRREQNTEAFF. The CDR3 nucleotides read TGTGCCAGTCGCAGGGAGCAGAACACTGAAGCTTTCTTT.

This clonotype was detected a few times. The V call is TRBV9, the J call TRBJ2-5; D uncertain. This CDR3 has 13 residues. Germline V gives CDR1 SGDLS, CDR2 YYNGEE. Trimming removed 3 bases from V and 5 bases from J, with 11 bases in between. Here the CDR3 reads CASSADGWETQYF. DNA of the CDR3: TGTGCCAGCAGCGCAGACGGGTGGGAGACCCAGTACTTC.

CDR3: CASSDWTELSEAFF. CDR3 in DNA: TGCGCCAGCAGTGATTGGACAGAGCTCTCCGAAGCTTTCTTT. The chain joins TRBV10-2 to TRBJ1-1, with D possibly being TRBD1 (6 bases). The CDR3 runs 14 residues. The ends were cut back, 3 bases at V and 8 bases at J, with 16 bases in the middle. Germline V gene data show CDR1 as WSHSY and CDR2 as SAAADI.

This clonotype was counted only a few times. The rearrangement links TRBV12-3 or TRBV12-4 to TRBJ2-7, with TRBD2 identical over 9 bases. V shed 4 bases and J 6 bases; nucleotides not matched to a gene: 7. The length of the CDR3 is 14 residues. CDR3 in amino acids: CASSSAGGLGEQYF. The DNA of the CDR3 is TGTGCCAGCAGTTCAGCGGGGGGCCTTGGCGAGCAGTACTTC.